This passage covers 32 T cell receptor beta chains from one sample sequenced in a study of regulatory T cells in long-lasting Graves disease. Construction of TCR beta libraries relied on iRepertoire HTBI primers and on Arm-PCR targeting CDR3 regions. TCRdb recomputed calls from the multiplex PCR reads with MiXCR, one row per CDR3 protein. The table includes about 540,000 distinct CDR3 sequences, 13% detected once. Time point described: newly diagnosed GD, antithyroid drugs for less than 3 months. The TCR library was prepared using RNA isolated from PBMCs. The data were also submitted as part of a second study, on T cells in Graves' hyperthyroidism and ophthalmopathy.

Sequenced material: peripheral blood mononuclear cells (PBMCs), taken at new diagnosis, from a patient treated with antithyroid drugs. The receptor source for this set is a man aged 25-45 years with Graves disease.

The count of this clonotype is one. A read error is possible here, since a much larger clone lies one base away. V is TRBV7-9 and J is TRBJ2-1; D gene uncertain. The CDR3 sequence is 15 residues long. The germline V gene has CDR1 SEHNR and CDR2 FQNEAQ (reference sequence). The CDR3 DNA follows: TGTGCCGGCAGCCCTAACCCGGGCCCCTACAATGAGCAGTTCTTC. Protein sequence: CAGSPNPGPYNEQFF. Based on the CDR3 plus reference TRBV7-9 and TRBJ2-1, the full variable domain is DTGVSQNPRHKITKRGQNVTFRCDPISEHNRLYWYRQTLGQGPEFLTYFQNEAQLEKSRLLSDRFSAERPKGSFSTLEIQRTEQGDSAMYLCAGSPNPGPYNEQFFGPGTRLTVL.

This clonotype was detected only a few times. This chain connects TRBV20-1 to TRBJ2-2; possible D gene TRBD1, 8 bases. Trimming left V 6 bases short and J 4 bases short, with 24 bases between. The CDR3 covers 17 residues. Germline lookup yields CDR1 DFQATT and CDR2 SNEGSKA (reference sequence). The CDR3 nucleotides are TGCAGTGCCCCAGACCCGAGACAGGGGAGGGGCACCGGGGAGCTGTTTTTT. Translating it yields CSAPDPRQGRGTGELFF.

This rearrangement joins TRBV2 to TRBJ2-2; maybe TRBD2 (6 bases). This CDR3 has 14 amino acids. Germline V gene lookup returns CDR1 SNHLY and CDR2 FYNNEI. Trimming took off 7 bases at V and 5 bases at J, with 14 bases between the two ends. DNA of the CDR3: TGTGCCAGCAAAACTAGCCCACTTACCGGGGAGCTGTTTTTT. Translated: CASKTSPLTGELFF.

This chain connects TRBV5-1 to TRBJ2-5; 10 bases fit TRBD2. The germline V gene has CDR1 SGHRS and CDR2 YFSETQ. The CDR3 extends over 15 amino acids. Germline trimming cut 4 bases from V and 5 bases from J; bases unmatched to any gene: 8. The DNA of the CDR3 is TGCGCCAGCAGCACCGGAGCGGGGGGGGTCGAGACCCAGTACTTC. This gives the protein CASSTGAGGVETQYF.

Regarding this clonotype: A much larger clonotype is one base distant, so this may be a read error. Since the CDR3 does not end with the conserved phenylalanine or tryptophan, this likely comes from a read error. The V and J genes are TRBV20-1 and TRBJ2-3; D call uncertain. This CDR3 has 14 residues. Looked up from germline, CDR1 is DFQATT and CDR2 is SNEGSKA (reference sequence). The germline V and J ends were trimmed by 2 bases and 1 base, with 10 bases remaining between them. The CDR3 spells CSARSADRTDTQYL. The CDR3 nucleotides read TGCAGTGCTAGAAGCGCGGACCGCACAGATACGCAGTATTTG.

This clonotype was recorded at least ten times. CDR3 amino acids: CASSLLAGDGETQYF. DNA for the CDR3: TGTGCCAGCAGTTTGTTAGCGGGAGACGGGGAGACCCAGTACTTC. The chain couples TRBV12-3 or TRBV12-4 to TRBJ2-1; 9 positions match TRBD2. The J call could be wrong; TRBJ2-5 is a better fit for the DNA end. There are 15 residues in the CDR3.

This clonotype was counted at least ten times. This chain connects TRBV10-3 to TRBJ1-1, with 8 bases lining up with TRBD1. The length of the CDR3 is 14 residues. CDR1 is ENHRY, CDR2 SYGVKD, per germline. The V gene end was trimmed by 6 bases and the J gene end by 3 bases; junction bases not matched to a gene: 6. The CDR3 is CAIRRTGRDTEAFF. The CDR3 DNA is TGTGCCATCAGGCGGACAGGGAGAGACACTGAAGCTTTCTTT.

This clonotype has at least ten counts. This chain connects TRBV2 to TRBJ2-5, with TRBD1 matching 11 bases. V lost 7 bases, J lost 5 bases, and 9 bases stayed unmatched. CDR1 is SNHLY and CDR2 is FYNNEI in the germline V gene. The CDR3 runs to 15 residues. CDR3 nucleotides: TGTGCCAGCACCCTTCGGGACAGGGGGAAGGAGACCCAGTACTTC. It translates to CASTLRDRGKETQYF.

This clonotype was seen many times. This rearrangement joins TRBV2 to TRBJ2-1; 7 bases match TRBD2. Unmatched junction bases numbered 10, after V lost 7 bases and J lost 10 bases. CDR1 and CDR2 (germline): SNHLY, FYNNEI. The CDR3 runs 13 residues. CDR3 in DNA: TGTGCCAGCATGATTGGCGGGAGTGGGGAGCAGTTCTTC. Translating gives CASMIGGSGEQFF. Filled out from reference TRBV2 and TRBJ2-1, the complete variable domain reads EPEVTQTPSHQVTQMGQEVILRCVPISNHLYFYWYRQILGQKVEFLVSFYNNEISEKSEIFDDQFSVERPDGSNFTLKIRSTKLEDSAMYFCASMIGGSGEQFFGPGTRLTVL.

CDR3 in DNA: TGTGCCAGCAGCCAAGGAGCGGTTGGACTAGCGGGGAGGGCCCCTTACAATGAGCAGTTCTTC. Translation: CASSQGAVGLAGRAPYNEQFF. V and J are TRBV3-1 and TRBJ2-1; 12 positions agree with TRBD2. This CDR3 comprises 21 residues. In germline, CDR1 is LGHDT, CDR2 YNNKEL (reference sequence). V was clipped by 1 base and J by 4 bases; unmatched bases: 17.

The gene calls are TRBV20-1 and TRBJ2-2; TRBD1 is a possible D gene (5 bases). The length of the CDR3 is 13 residues. CDR1 and CDR2 (germline): DFQATT, SNEGSKA (reference sequence). V lost 3 bases, J lost 6 bases, and 11 bases lay in between. CDR3 in amino acids: CSARRSGPGELFF. CDR3 coding DNA: TGCAGTGCTAGGAGGTCAGGGCCCGGGGAGCTGTTTTTT.

This clonotype has only a few counts. CDR3 sequence: CATSRGTGSGVSKETQYF. The CDR3 DNA is TGTGCCACCAGCAGGGGGACAGGGAGCGGGGTCAGTAAAGAGACCCAGTACTTC. The chain couples TRBV15 to TRBJ2-5; 9 bases are shared with TRBD1. The germline CDR1 and CDR2 sequences are LNHNV and YYDKDF (reference sequence). Trimming removed 3 bases from V and 3 bases from J; junction bases left unmatched: 14. The CDR3 has 18 amino acids.

This clonotype appeared a few times. The J gene is TRBJ1-2, the V gene TRBV3-1; D remains unclear. This CDR3 comprises 20 residues. V was pared by 1 base and J by 4 bases, with 28 bases between. CDR1 is LGHDT, CDR2 YNNKEL, per germline (reference sequence). In DNA, the CDR3 is TGTGCCAGCAGCCAAGGTTTTCTAGGAACCGGGCAGTACTATCTCTATGGCTACACCTTC. Amino acid sequence: CASSQGFLGTGQYYLYGYTF.

In this sample, this clonotype turned up many times. The chain joins TRBV10-1 to TRBJ2-4; 9 positions match TRBD1. Germline loops: CDR1 WNHNN, CDR2 SYGVQD (reference sequence). The CDR3 runs to 13 residues. Trimming took 5 bases from V and 16 from J; bases not matched to a gene: 12. CDR3 sequence: CASSPSEGTGHYF. DNA for the CDR3: TGCGCCAGCAGTCCTAGTGAGGGGACAGGGCATTACTTC.

This clonotype was counted only a few times. The V and J genes are TRBV3-1 and TRBJ2-4; 11 bases match TRBD2. The CDR3 contains 19 residues. Trimming cost V 1 base and J 0 bases; bases outside gene matches: 8. Germline CDR1 and CDR2: LGHDT and YNNKEL (reference sequence). The CDR3 DNA reads TGTGCCAGCAGCCAAGCCGGGACTAGCGGTTCGATAGCCAAAAACATTCAGTACTTC. Its translation: CASSQAGTSGSIAKNIQYF. The full variable domain, in which reference TRBV3-1 and TRBJ2-4 provide the parts outside the CDR3, is DTAVSQTPKYLVTQMGNDKSIKCEQNLGHDTMYWYKQDSKKFLKIMFSYNNKELIINETVPNRFSPKSPDKAHLNLHINSLELGDSAVYFCASSQAGTSGSIAKNIQYFGAGTRLSVL.

This clonotype was seen only a few times. V and J are TRBV5-4 and TRBJ1-2; 7 bases map to TRBD1. After removal of 2 bases from V and 4 bases from J, the junction contained 8 bases not matched to a gene. CDR1 and CDR2 from the germline V gene are SGHNT and YYREEE (reference sequence). This CDR3 region has 15 residues. The CDR3 coding sequence is TGTGCCAGCAGCTTTCTGACCGGGACAGTCTATGGCTACACCTTC. It codes for CASSFLTGTVYGYTF.

This clonotype was recorded many times. This chain uses TRBV3-1 with TRBJ2-1; either TRBD1 or TRBD2 may supply D (5 bases each). V shed 5 bases and J shed 6 bases, with 14 bases lying between them. CDR1 is LGHDT, CDR2 YNNKEL, per germline (reference sequence). This CDR3 is 14 amino acids long. The CDR3 protein is CASSSGPRGNEQFF. The CDR3 DNA is TGTGCCAGCAGCTCCGGGCCGAGGGGCAATGAGCAGTTCTTC.

This clonotype occurred many times. The gene calls are TRBV11-2 and TRBJ2-1; 12 nucleotides line up with TRBD2. V dropped 6 bases and J dropped 7; count of bases not matched to a gene: 4. Germline V gene sequence: CDR1 SGHAT, CDR2 FQNNGV. The CDR3 length is 14 residues. The CDR3 sequence: CASRLAGGSNEQFF. CDR3 nucleotide sequence: TGTGCCAGCAGGCTAGCGGGAGGGTCAAATGAGCAGTTCTTC.

This clonotype was observed at least ten times. The chain links TRBV28 to TRBJ2-2; D not certain. Trimming removed 10 bases from V and 8 bases from J, with 17 bases in between. Germline CDR1 reads MDHEN; CDR2 reads SYDVKM. The CDR3 totals 13 residues. The CDR3 sequence: CAIKTGGLGELFF. Written as DNA, the CDR3 is TGTGCCATCAAGACCGGCGGTCTGGGGGAGCTGTTTTTT.

This chain uses TRBV7-9 with TRBJ2-7; 8 bases line up with TRBD2. CDR1 is SEHNR and CDR2 is FQNEAQ in the germline V gene (reference sequence). The CDR3 is 14 amino acids. J was trimmed by 5 bases and V by 5 bases; bases with no gene match: 8. CDR3 bases: TGTGCCAGCAGCGCTCTAGGGACTAGGGACGAGCAGTACTTC. It yields the protein CASSALGTRDEQYF.

The CDR3 loop reads CASSSHVPQGVNTEAFF. CDR3 in DNA: TGCGCCAGCAGCTCCCACGTCCCCCAGGGGGTGAACACTGAAGCTTTCTTT. V is TRBV5-1 and J is TRBJ1-1; 7 nucleotides align to TRBD1. The V segment lost 3 bases and the J segment 0 bases; nucleotides outside the gene matches: 11. Germline CDR1 SGHRS, CDR2 YFSETQ. The CDR3 sequence is 17 residues long.

CDR3 coding DNA: TGTGCCAGCAGCTTGACAGGATACTTGGGAAATCTAAAGCAGTACTTC. This sequence encodes CASSLTGYLGNLKQYF. The chain is built from TRBV11-2 and TRBJ2-7, with D perhaps matching TRBD1 (6 bases). The ends were cut back, 3 bases at V and 8 bases at J, with 23 bases in the middle. The CDR3 totals 16 residues. The germline V gene encodes CDR1 SGHAT and CDR2 FQNNGV.

This clonotype showed up just a few times. Since a much larger clone is just one base distant, this may be a read error. V gene TRBV12-3 or TRBV12-4 combines with J gene TRBJ1-3; TRBD1 agrees at 9 bases. The CDR3 totals 15 residues. With 10 bases clipped from V and 0 bases from J, the junction kept 7 bases outside the gene matches. The CDR3 DNA reads TGTGCCAACACCCGGGACAGGGACTCTGGAAACACCATATATTTT. Residues: CANTRDRDSGNTIYF.

This clonotype occurred a few times. A much larger clone lies one base from this, so it may be a read error. The rearrangement uses TRBV29-1 and TRBJ2-4; 9 bases map to TRBD2. CDR1 SQVTM and CDR2 ANQGSEA come from the germline V gene. CDR3 length: 15 amino acids. In DNA form, the CDR3 reads TGCAGCGTTGCTCTCGTAGCGGGAGCGGCCAACACTCAGTACTTC. Encoded protein: CSVALVAGAANTQYF.

This clonotype has ten or more counts. In nucleotides, the CDR3 is TGCAGCGTCTTGAGGGGGCTCGGGGGCTACACCTTC. Its protein product is CSVLRGLGGYTF. The J gene is TRBJ1-2, the V gene TRBV29-1; TRBD1 matches at 7 bases. Germline V CDR1 and CDR2: SQVTM, ANQGSEA. The CDR3 has 12 amino acids. V gave up 6 bases and J gave up 8 bases; unmatched junction bases: 9.

The CDR3 bases are TGTGCCAGCAGCTTCCAGCCCATAAGCACAGATACGCAGTATTTT. It translates to CASSFQPISTDTQYF. V is TRBV11-2 and J is TRBJ2-3; no clear D gene. CDR1 is SGHAT and CDR2 is FQNNGV in the germline V gene. The CDR3 runs 15 residues. The V and J ends lost 3 bases and 0 bases respectively, with 10 bases between them.

This clonotype has ten or more counts. The chain joins TRBV12-3 or TRBV12-4 to TRBJ2-4, with 10 nucleotides matching TRBD2. This CDR3 contains 14 residues. With V trimmed by 5 bases and J by 8 bases, 6 bases remained unmatched. The chain's CDR3 is CASSHLAGADIQYF. CDR3 nucleotides: TGTGCCAGCAGTCACCTAGCGGGAGCTGACATTCAGTACTTC.

This chain joins TRBV6-1 and TRBJ1-1; D uncertain. The V end lost 7 bases, the J end lost 6 bases, and 18 bases lay between the germline ends. Germline-derived CDR1 and CDR2 are MNHNS and SASEGT. CDR3 length: 14 residues. The DNA of the CDR3 is TGTGCCAGCACCGAAATGGTACCAGCTTCTGAAGCTTTCTTT. This translates into CASTEMVPASEAFF.

This sequence joins TRBV30 and TRBJ1-2, with 10 bases lining up with TRBD1. With 1 base clipped from V and 9 bases from J, the junction kept 5 bases outside the gene matches. The CDR3 is made up of 13 amino acids. Germline lookup yields CDR1 GTSNPN and CDR2 SVGIG (reference sequence). The CDR3, as DNA: TGTGCCTGGAGTGATTTGGGACAGGGGCGCTACACCTTC. This codes for CAWSDLGQGRYTF.

Only a few counts were recorded for this clonotype. The gene calls are TRBV9 and TRBJ2-5; 9 bases map to TRBD2. The V gene's germline CDR1 is SGDLS and CDR2 YYNGEE. The CDR3 covers 16 residues. Trimming took 3 bases from V and 6 from J; bases not matched to a gene: 12. The CDR3 DNA reads TGTGCCAGCAGCGGCGGTCTAGCGGGAAGGTTGAAGACCCAGTACTTC. This sequence encodes CASSGGLAGRLKTQYF.

A few counts support this clonotype. The chain links TRBV6-1 to TRBJ1-4; 9 bases map to TRBD1. Germline trimming cut 7 bases from V and 15 bases from J; bases unmatched to any gene: 15. The length of the CDR3 is 14 residues. The V gene's germline CDR1 is MNHNS and CDR2 SASEGT. CDR3 nucleotides: TGTGCCAGCACCCCACGGGACAGGGTCTCCAGATTGTTTTTT. Translated, it gives CASTPRDRVSRLFF.

This clonotype came up many times. The chain uses TRBV20-1 and TRBJ2-3; maybe TRBD2 (6 bases). The CDR3 contains 16 residues. Trimming removed 1 base from V and 0 bases from J, with 14 bases in between. Germline CDR1 reads DFQATT; CDR2 reads SNEGSKA (reference sequence). This CDR3 is CSARGLLATSTDTQYF. Here the CDR3 DNA reads TGCAGTGCTAGAGGTCTGCTAGCGACTAGCACAGATACGCAGTATTTT.